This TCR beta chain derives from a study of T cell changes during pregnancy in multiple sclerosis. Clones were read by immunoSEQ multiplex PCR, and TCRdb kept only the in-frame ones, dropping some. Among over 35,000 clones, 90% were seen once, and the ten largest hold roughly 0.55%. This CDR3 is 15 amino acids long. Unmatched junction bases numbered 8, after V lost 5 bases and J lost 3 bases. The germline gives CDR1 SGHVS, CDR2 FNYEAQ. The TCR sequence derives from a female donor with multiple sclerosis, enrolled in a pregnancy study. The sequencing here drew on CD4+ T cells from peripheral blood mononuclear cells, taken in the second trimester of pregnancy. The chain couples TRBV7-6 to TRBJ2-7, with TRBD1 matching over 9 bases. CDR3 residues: CASSLIQGARYEQYF. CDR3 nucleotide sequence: TGTGCCAGCAGCCTAATACAGGGGGCCCGCTACGAGCAGTACTTC.